The clone carrying this T cell receptor (beta chain) was counted a single time. No antigen is known for it. The data were obtained in a study of cytomegalovirus exposure and HLA in healthy donors. Regarding the study as a whole: Later on, analysis showed that most CMV-associated TCR beta chains appeared to be HLA-restricted. Compared with the roughly 700-donor mean, an Asian-associated ancestry cluster reportedly had fewer N-insertions, according to a later analysis. In an earlier analysis, productive rearrangement rates for most beta V segments clustered near 87% or 30%.

The CDR3 is 14 amino acids. Germline CDR1 SGDLS, CDR2 YYNGEE. V lost 5 bases and J 7 bases, leaving 18 bases between the germline ends. The primer mix had 60 Vbeta and 13 Jbeta primers. The data were produced by immunoSEQ multiplex PCR, yet TCRdb's version contains in-frame clones alone and is incomplete. The sample contains roughly 100,000 clones, 65% to 80% of which appear only once. The specimen sequenced was PBMCs. V gene TRBV9 combines with J gene TRBJ2-5, with D perhaps TRBD1 (5 bases). The clonotype was recovered from a male donor in good health and CMV-seropositive. CDR3 loop: CASRGAAIGGTQYF. The CDR3 nucleotides read TGTGCCAGCAGAGGGGCAGCGATCGGTGGGACCCAGTACTTC.